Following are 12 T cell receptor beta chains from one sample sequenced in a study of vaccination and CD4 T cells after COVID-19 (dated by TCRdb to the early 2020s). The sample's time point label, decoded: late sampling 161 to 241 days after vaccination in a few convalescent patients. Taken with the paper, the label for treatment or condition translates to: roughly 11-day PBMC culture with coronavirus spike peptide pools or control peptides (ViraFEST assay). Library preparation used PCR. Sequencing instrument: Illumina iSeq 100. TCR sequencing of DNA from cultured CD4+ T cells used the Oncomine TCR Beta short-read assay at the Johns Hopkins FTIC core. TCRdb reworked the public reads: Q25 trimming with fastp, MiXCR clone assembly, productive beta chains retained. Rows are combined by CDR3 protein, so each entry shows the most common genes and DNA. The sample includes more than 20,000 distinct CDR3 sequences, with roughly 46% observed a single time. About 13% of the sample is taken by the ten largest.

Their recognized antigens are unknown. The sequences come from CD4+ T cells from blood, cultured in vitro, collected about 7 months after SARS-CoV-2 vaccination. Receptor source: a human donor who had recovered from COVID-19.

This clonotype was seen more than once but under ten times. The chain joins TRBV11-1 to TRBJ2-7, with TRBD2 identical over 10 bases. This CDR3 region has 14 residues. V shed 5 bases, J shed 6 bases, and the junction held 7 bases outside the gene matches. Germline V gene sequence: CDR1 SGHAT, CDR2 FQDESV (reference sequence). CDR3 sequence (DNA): TGTGCCAGCAGCAGAGCGGGGGGGCGATCCGAGCAGTACTTC. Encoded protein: CASSRAGGRSEQYF.

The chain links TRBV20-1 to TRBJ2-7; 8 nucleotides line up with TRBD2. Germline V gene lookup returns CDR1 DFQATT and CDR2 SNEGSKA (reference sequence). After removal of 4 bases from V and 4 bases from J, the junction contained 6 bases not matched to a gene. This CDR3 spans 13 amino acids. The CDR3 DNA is TGCAGTGCTACAACTAGCGGCTTATACGAGCAGTACTTC. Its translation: CSATTSGLYEQYF.

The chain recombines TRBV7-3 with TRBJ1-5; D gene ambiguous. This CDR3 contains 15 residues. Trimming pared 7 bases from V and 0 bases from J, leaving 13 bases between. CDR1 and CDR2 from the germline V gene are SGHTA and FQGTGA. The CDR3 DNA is TGTGCCAGCATCCCCCCCAAGTATAGCAATCAGCCCCAGCATTTT. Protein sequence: CASIPPKYSNQPQHF.

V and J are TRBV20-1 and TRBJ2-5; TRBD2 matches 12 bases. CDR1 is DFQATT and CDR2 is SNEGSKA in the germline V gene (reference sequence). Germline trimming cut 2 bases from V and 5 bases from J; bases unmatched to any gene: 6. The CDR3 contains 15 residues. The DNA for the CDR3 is TGCAGTGCTAGACTAGCGGGAGGGCCGGGGGAGACCCAGTACTTC. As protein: CSARLAGGPGETQYF.

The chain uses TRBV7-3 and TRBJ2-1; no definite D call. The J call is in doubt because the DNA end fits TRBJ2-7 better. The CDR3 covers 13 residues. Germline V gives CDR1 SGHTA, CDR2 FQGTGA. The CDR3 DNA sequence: TGTGCCAGCAGCTTCAGCGTAACCCACGAGCAGTACTTC. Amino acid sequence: CASSFSVTHEQYF.

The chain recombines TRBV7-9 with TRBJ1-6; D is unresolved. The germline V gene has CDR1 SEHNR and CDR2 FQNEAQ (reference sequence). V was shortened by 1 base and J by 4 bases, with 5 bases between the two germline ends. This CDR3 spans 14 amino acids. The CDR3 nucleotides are TGTGCCAGCAGCTTAGAACAGTATAATTCACCCCTCCACTTT. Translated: CASSLEQYNSPLHF.

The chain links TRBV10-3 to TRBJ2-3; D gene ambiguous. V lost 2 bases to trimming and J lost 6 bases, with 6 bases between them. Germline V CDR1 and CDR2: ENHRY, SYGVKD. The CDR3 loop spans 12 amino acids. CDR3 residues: CAISEALDTQYF. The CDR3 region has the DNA TGTGCCATCAGTGAGGCCTTGGATACGCAGTATTTT.

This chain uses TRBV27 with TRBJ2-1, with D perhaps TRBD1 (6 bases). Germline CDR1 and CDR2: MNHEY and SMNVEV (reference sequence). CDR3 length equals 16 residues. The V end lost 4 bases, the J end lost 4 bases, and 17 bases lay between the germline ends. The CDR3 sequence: CASSSTGRSRYNEQFF. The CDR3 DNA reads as TGTGCCAGCAGTTCCACAGGGCGCTCTAGATACAATGAGCAGTTCTTC.

CDR3 nucleotides: TGCAGTGCTACCAGCCCGTCAAAGACCTTGGGCGAGCAGTACTTC. This gives the protein CSATSPSKTLGEQYF. The gene calls are TRBV20-1 and TRBJ2-7; D ambiguous. The CDR3 runs 15 residues. Germline V gene sequence: CDR1 DFQATT, CDR2 SNEGSKA (reference sequence). V was clipped by 4 bases and J by 6 bases, with 22 bases between them.

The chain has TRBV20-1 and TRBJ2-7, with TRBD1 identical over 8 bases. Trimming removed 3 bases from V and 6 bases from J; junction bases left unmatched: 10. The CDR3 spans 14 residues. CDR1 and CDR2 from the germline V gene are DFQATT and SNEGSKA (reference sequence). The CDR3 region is CSASKNRGFGEQYF. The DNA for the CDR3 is TGCAGTGCTAGTAAGAACAGGGGGTTTGGCGAGCAGTACTTC.

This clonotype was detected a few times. The CDR3 DNA is TGCAGTGCCCGGAGAGCGGATGAGCAGTTCTTC. Translated, it gives CSARRADEQFF. The chain recombines TRBV20-1 with TRBJ2-1; possibly TRBD2 for D (5 bases). The germline CDR1 and CDR2 sequences are DFQATT and SNEGSKA (reference sequence). This CDR3 is 11 amino acids long. V was shortened by 6 bases and J by 8 bases, with 11 bases between the two germline ends.

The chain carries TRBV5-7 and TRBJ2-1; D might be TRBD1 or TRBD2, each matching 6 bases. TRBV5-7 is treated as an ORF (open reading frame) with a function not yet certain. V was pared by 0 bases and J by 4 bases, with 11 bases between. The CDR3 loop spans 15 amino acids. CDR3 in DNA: TGTGCCAGCAGCTTGGAAGGGGGGAAGTACAATGAGCAGTTCTTC. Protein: CASSLEGGKYNEQFF.